These 19 T cell receptor beta chains share one sample of origin, sequenced in a study of beta chain features in type 1 diabetes. The study's findings and limits: Moderate yet significant TCRB CDR3 shortening was seen in Type 1 diabetes patients in all four CD4+ subsets.

The antigens these receptors bind are not known. Every bit of the isolated RNA underwent reverse transcription, so sequencing read expressed TCRB transcripts. Profiling relied on immunoSEQ multiplex PCR, and the TCRdb table lists in-frame clones only, not all of them. The sample records under 200,000 clones, about 9% being singletons. Sequencing used central memory CD4+ T cells from blood. Source of these receptors: a woman younger than 35 with type 1 diabetes.

Only a few counts were recorded for this clone. This chain connects TRBV29-1 to TRBJ2-2; 10 bases fit TRBD1. V gave up 6 bases and J gave up 4 bases; unmatched junction bases: 5. CDR1 and CDR2 from the germline V gene are SQVTM and ANQGSEA. The CDR3 loop spans 14 amino acids. The CDR3 bases are TGCAGCGTCCGACAGGGGGCGCCCACCGGGGAGCTGTTTTTT. Amino acid sequence: CSVRQGAPTGELFF.

This clone was seen a handful of times. The chain employs TRBV13 and TRBJ1-5, with a possible D match to TRBD1 (5 bases). This CDR3 region has 12 residues. Trimming cost V 4 bases and J 7 bases, with 8 bases left between them. Looked up from germline, CDR1 is PRHDT and CDR2 is FYEKMQ (reference sequence). In nucleotides, the CDR3 is TGTGCCAGCAGCTCTACAGGCCAGCCCCAGCATTTT. Encoded protein: CASSSTGQPQHF.

This clone was recorded a few times. The chain has TRBV6-5 and TRBJ1-1, with TRBD1 as a possible D gene (5 bases). Germline V gene data show CDR1 as MNHEY and CDR2 as SVGAGI. CDR3 length equals 16 residues. V was trimmed by 0 bases and J by 3 bases, leaving 14 bases between them. The CDR3 spells CASSYSASGGDTEAFF. Here the CDR3 DNA reads TGTGCCAGCAGTTACTCAGCGAGCGGAGGGGACACTGAAGCTTTCTTT.

The rearrangement uses TRBV10-3 and TRBJ1-3; D possibly corresponds to TRBD1 (6 bases). This CDR3 spans 15 amino acids. Per germline, CDR1 ENHRY and CDR2 SYGVKD. Trimming took off 3 bases at V and 1 base at J, with 10 bases between the two ends. The CDR3 reads CAISDRGNSGNTIYF. In DNA form, the CDR3 reads TGTGCCATCAGTGACAGGGGCAATTCTGGAAACACCATATATTTT.

This clone appeared a few times. This sequence joins TRBV9 and TRBJ2-1; 7 bases are shared with TRBD2. Per germline, CDR1 SGDLS and CDR2 YYNGEE. V gave up 3 bases and J gave up 0 bases; unmatched junction bases: 6. The CDR3 extends over 16 amino acids. CDR3 nucleotides: TGTGCCAGCAGCGCAAGCGGGATTAACTCCTACAATGAGCAGTTCTTC. This gives the protein CASSASGINSYNEQFF.

This clone was recorded at least ten times. The chain employs TRBV21-1 and TRBJ2-3; the DNA was not used to check the table's D call, TRBD1. TRBV21-1 is classified as a pseudogene. CDR3 length equals 15 residues. The CDR3 spells CASSSTGGGSDTQYF. The CDR3 region has the DNA TGTGCCAGCAGCTCGACAGGTGGGGGATCAGATACGCAGTATTTT.

The chain is built from TRBV6-6 and TRBJ2-1, with D maybe TRBD2 (5 bases). The V gene lost 5 bases and the J gene lost 2 bases, with 16 bases spanning the gap. The CDR3 spans 16 residues. Germline V gene sequence: CDR1 MNHNY, CDR2 SVGAGI (reference sequence). The CDR3 bases are TGTGCCAGCAGTCTGCTCAGCGGCGAAACCTACAATGAGCAGTTCTTC. It translates to CASSLLSGETYNEQFF.

V usage is TRBV19 and J usage is TRBJ1-1; D unclear. Germline V CDR1 and CDR2: LNHDA, SQIVND (reference sequence). This CDR3 is 14 amino acids long. Between the trimmed V and J ends, which lost 5 bases and 0 bases, there was a span of 10 bases. The CDR3 sequence: CASSAPSVNTEAFF. In nucleotides, the CDR3 is TGTGCCAGTAGTGCACCCTCGGTGAACACTGAAGCTTTCTTT.

This clone showed up just a few times. The CDR3 DNA reads TGTGCCAGCAGCCCGACTTACAGGGGGGACACTGAAGCTTTCTTT. Amino acid sequence: CASSPTYRGDTEAFF. J is TRBJ1-1 and V is TRBV7-9; 8 bases are a match to TRBD1. The germline V gene encodes CDR1 SEHNR and CDR2 FQNEAQ (reference sequence). V was pared by 5 bases and J by 3 bases, with 8 bases of the junction left unmatched. This CDR3 has 15 amino acids.

This chain joins TRBV28 and TRBJ2-2, with TRBD2 matching 9 bases. After removal of 10 bases from V and 4 bases from J, the junction contained 4 bases not matched to a gene. Germline V gives CDR1 MDHEN, CDR2 SYDVKM. The CDR3 totals 13 residues. The CDR3 is CATSSGTTGELFF. CDR3 in DNA: TGTGCCACCTCTAGCGGGACCACCGGGGAGCTGTTTTTT.

This chain joins TRBV5-6 and TRBJ1-1; D is undetermined. The ends were cut back, 0 bases at V and 4 bases at J, with 10 bases in the middle. The CDR3 has 14 residues. Germline V gene lookup returns CDR1 SGHDT and CDR2 YYEEEE. The CDR3 sequence is CASSLVSVSTEAFF. The CDR3 DNA is TGTGCCAGCAGCTTGGTATCAGTGTCCACTGAAGCTTTCTTT.

The chain has TRBV21-1 and TRBJ2-6; no check of the table's D call, TRBD1, against the DNA was made. TRBV21-1 is a pseudogene locus. CDR3 length equals 20 residues. CDR3: CASSKNRDRGAYSGANVLTF. The DNA for the CDR3 is TGTGCCAGCAGCAAAAATAGGGACAGGGGGGCCTACTCTGGGGCCAACGTCCTGACTTTC.

This clone has a handful of counts. The V gene is TRBV19, the J gene TRBJ1-2; no clear D gene. Germline V gene sequence: CDR1 LNHDA, CDR2 SQIVND (reference sequence). V lost 1 base to trimming and J lost 8 bases, with 8 bases between them. This CDR3 contains 12 residues. CDR3 protein: CASSIGNGGYTF. The DNA for the CDR3 is TGTGCCAGTAGTATAGGAAACGGGGGCTACACCTTC.

The chain carries TRBV7-8 and TRBJ1-3, with D maybe TRBD1 (5 bases). Trimming took 3 bases from V and 0 from J, leaving 9 bases between them. The germline gives CDR1 SGHVS, CDR2 FQNEAQ. The CDR3 length is 15 residues. The CDR3 is CASSLRTSSGNTIYF. The CDR3 region has the DNA TGTGCCAGCAGCTTGAGGACAAGCTCTGGAAACACCATATATTTT.

The chain recombines TRBV5-1 with TRBJ2-1; 9 bases line up with TRBD1. With V trimmed by 5 bases and J by 9 bases, 3 bases remained unmatched. Looked up from germline, CDR1 is SGHRS and CDR2 is YFSETQ. The CDR3 is made up of 12 amino acids. The CDR3: CASRQGATEQFF. Written as DNA, the CDR3 is TGCGCCAGCAGACAGGGGGCTACTGAGCAGTTCTTC.

This rearrangement joins TRBV18 to TRBJ1-3, with D hard to call. The V end lost 1 base, the J end lost 4 bases, and 11 bases lay between the germline ends. Germline V gene sequence: CDR1 KGHSH, CDR2 LQKENI. The CDR3 sequence is 15 residues long. CDR3 protein: CASSPQAVEGNTIYF. For the CDR3, the DNA is TGTGCCAGCTCACCACAGGCGGTGGAGGGAAACACCATATATTTT.

This clone was counted a few times. Written as DNA, the CDR3 is TGTGCTAGTGGGAGGGAAGGGAATCAGCCCCAGCATTTT. It translates to CASGREGNQPQHF. V and J are TRBV12-5 and TRBJ1-5, with D uncertain. This CDR3 region has 13 residues. Germline assignment: CDR1 LGHNT and CDR2 FRNRAP. Trimming removed 6 bases at V and 4 bases at J, with 10 bases between.

CDR3 bases: TGTGCCAGCGGACAGCTCACCTACGAGCAGTACTTC. Translating it yields CASGQLTYEQYF. The chain uses TRBV7-9 and TRBJ2-5, with D tentatively TRBD1 (6 bases). The J call could be wrong; TRBJ2-7 is a better fit for the DNA end. CDR1 and CDR2 (germline): SEHNR, FQNEAQ (reference sequence). The CDR3 is 12 amino acids.

This chain connects TRBV5-1 to TRBJ1-4, with D unclear. CDR3 length: 14 amino acids. Trimming stripped 1 base from V and 7 bases from J, with 11 bases between. From germline, CDR1 is SGHRS and CDR2 YFSETQ. CDR3 coding DNA: TGCGCCAGCAGCTTGTTGAGGGCAGGTGAAAAACTGTTTTTT. Its protein product is CASSLLRAGEKLFF. The full variable domain, rest sourced from reference TRBV5-1 and TRBJ1-4, is KAGVTQTPRYLIKTRGQQVTLSCSPISGHRSVSWYQQTPGQGLQFLFEYFSETQRNKGNFPGRFSGRQFSNSRSEMNVSTLELGDSALYLCASSLLRAGEKLFFGSGTQLSVL.